This TCR beta chain was retrieved from a study of T cell changes during pregnancy in multiple sclerosis. Germline assignment: CDR1 SGHRS and CDR2 YFSETQ. The CDR3 spans 17 residues. The ends lost 0 bases at V and 3 bases at J; junction bases unmatched: 9. The data were produced by immunoSEQ multiplex PCR, yet TCRdb's version contains in-frame clones alone and is incomplete. The repertoire includes tens of thousands of clones, 91% of them detected once, and about 12% sits in the top ten. The chain recombines TRBV5-1 with TRBJ2-7; 10 bases map to TRBD1. This specimen was CD8+ T cells from peripheral blood mononuclear cells, taken after pregnancy. The clonotype originates from a female donor with multiple sclerosis, enrolled in a pregnancy study. Here the CDR3 DNA reads TGCGCCAGCAGCTTGGAAACGGAGGGACAGGGGTACTACGAGCAGTACTTC. Translating it yields CASSLETEGQGYYEQYF.